This T cell receptor beta chain derives from a study of cytomegalovirus exposure and HLA in healthy donors (dated by TCRdb to the late 2010s). Concerning the study at large: According to a later analysis, the roughly 120 validation repertoires were produced on the same platform as the 666 repertoires of the first cohort. The study was designed to test whether signatures of past pathogen exposure could be identified by cataloging public T cell receptors. Besides the first cohort of more than 650 subjects, a separate validation cohort made up of around 120 different subjects was used. The study combined high-throughput TCR immunosequencing, statistical association of individual TCRs with disease status, and machine learning to predict cytomegalovirus infection status. Broader findings and caveats from the paper: Across donors, most TCR sequences were observed very rarely, whereas some public TCRs were present in many individuals. The authors suggested that the approach could potentially be extended to other disease states and immunological phenotypes. In vitro tests confirmed that three of the cytomegalovirus-associated TCR beta chains recognize cytomegalovirus antigens. The validation cohort had no HLA typing available for a later analysis, so co-occurrence within that cohort was assessed over all 120 or so repertoires. Of the cluster scores, roughly 95% were above 0 in a later analysis, which found that TCRs clustered in the first cohort also tended to co-occur in the 120 validation repertoires. Cytomegalovirus status was reported to be diagnosed by the classifier with high specificity and sensitivity in both the original and validation cohorts. A total of 150 to 200 TCR beta chains were listed by the study as associated with cytomegalovirus.

With respect to this clone: The antigen this receptor binds is unknown. It has no much larger one-base neighbor in the sample; base qualities were not kept.

The donors belonged to the validation cohort of about 120 subjects, which was separate from the roughly 670-subject first cohort. According to the germline V gene, CDR1 reads MDHEN and CDR2 reads SYDVKM. Trimming leaves V shorter by 6 bases and J shorter by 6 bases, with the junction holding 9 bases beyond the gene matches. From its cysteine to its phenylalanine, the CDR3 spans 15 amino acids. The retained sequence is limited to the CDR3, 45 bases, with the frame set at the first base. Preparation of the library involved the immunoSEQ multiplex PCR assay. As for the original processing: A statistical classification framework was built for diagnosing cytomegalovirus status from the catalog of TCR beta chain sequences. Imported from immuneACCESS, the table was reduced by TCRdb to in-frame sequences with V and J called. These copies leave out some clones; in studies compared against another copy, an unresolved V gene accounts for under half, and the cause of the remainder is not known. The D gene and trimming were derived from the DNA, and the V and J assignments and clone size from that table. The sample table records fewer than 350,000 clones; more than 75% of these occur just once. The ten largest make up about 0.85% of the sample.

This clonotype was obtained from a woman aged 18-30 years in good health and CMV-seronegative. The source material was PBMCs. In this chain, TRBV28 is recombined with TRBJ2-1, with 9 junctional bases fitting TRBD2. The CDR3 amino acid sequence is: CASSEGLAPGNEQFF. The sequenced DNA is TGTGCCAGCAGCGAGGGACTAGCCCCAGGCAATGAGCAGTTCTTC.